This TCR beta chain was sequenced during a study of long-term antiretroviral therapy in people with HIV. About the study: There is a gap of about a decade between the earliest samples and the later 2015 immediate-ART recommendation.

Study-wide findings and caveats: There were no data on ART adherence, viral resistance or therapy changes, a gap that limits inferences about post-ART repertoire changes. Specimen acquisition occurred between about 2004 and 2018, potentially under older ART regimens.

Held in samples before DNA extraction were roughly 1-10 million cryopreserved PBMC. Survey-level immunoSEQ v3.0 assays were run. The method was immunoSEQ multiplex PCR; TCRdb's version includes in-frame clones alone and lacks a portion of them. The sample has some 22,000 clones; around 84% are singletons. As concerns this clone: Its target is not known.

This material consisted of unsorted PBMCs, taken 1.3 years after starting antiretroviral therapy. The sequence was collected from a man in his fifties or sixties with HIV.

CDR3 DNA sequence: TGCGCCAGCAGCCCCGAGGCCACAGGCGGGGAGTTCTTC. This encodes CASSPEATGGEFF. The V gene is TRBV5-1, the J gene TRBJ2-1; a weak D match, TRBD2 (6 bases). V dropped 4 bases and J dropped 14 bases, with 19 bases sitting between them. Looked up from germline, CDR1 is SGHRS and CDR2 is YFSETQ. This CDR3 comprises 13 residues.